The 15 T cell receptor beta chains given below trace back to one sample, sequenced in a study of shared clonotypes between healthy human individuals. Here immunoSEQ multiplex PCR was the method, and the copy in TCRdb shows in-frame clones only, minus some. The data hold about 1.1 million clones, with approximately 78% observed a single time. The sequenced sample was memory CD4+ T cells from PBMCs. Subset of the sample: CD45RA-negative fraction. These receptors all come from a man aged 18 to 29 in good health. Some clones in this sample may be carry-over from other donors' samples.

The V gene is TRBV29-1, the J gene TRBJ1-2, with 8 positions matching TRBD1. CDR1 is SQVTM and CDR2 is ANQGSEA in the germline V gene. This CDR3 has 14 amino acids. V trimming: 4 bases; J trimming: 2 bases; junction bases outside the gene matches: 6. The chain's CDR3 is CSVAGRGQNYGYTF. The CDR3 DNA reads as TGCAGCGTTGCGGGCAGGGGGCAAAACTATGGCTACACCTTC.

This rearrangement joins TRBV6-6 to TRBJ1-5; D perhaps matches TRBD1 (5 bases). CDR3 length: 14 residues. CDR1 and CDR2 from the germline V gene are MNHNY and SVGAGI (reference sequence). V was cut by 4 bases and J by 7 bases, with 14 bases left in between. In DNA form, the CDR3 reads TGTGCCAGCAGTTGGGACCCCCAGGTACAGCCCCAGCATTTT. It encodes CASSWDPQVQPQHF.

This chain links TRBV5-8 with TRBJ2-3; D call uncertain. The CDR3 totals 15 residues. Germline V gene sequence: CDR1 SGHTS, CDR2 YDEGEE. Trimming stripped 0 bases from V and 4 bases from J, with 12 bases between. The CDR3 spells CASSLATRAADTQYF. In DNA form, the CDR3 reads TGTGCCAGCAGCTTGGCTACAAGGGCGGCAGATACGCAGTATTTT.

As DNA, the CDR3 is TGTGCCAGCAGCTTAGGGGGGACAGGGGGTGAGCAGTTCTTC. Protein product: CASSLGGTGGEQFF. V is TRBV11-3 and J is TRBJ2-1, with 11 bases identical to TRBD1. Germline loops: CDR1 SGHNT, CDR2 YENEEA. This CDR3 spans 14 amino acids. V gave up 1 base and J gave up 9 bases; unmatched junction bases: 2.

The chain combines TRBV2 with TRBJ2-2; 9 bases agree with TRBD2. The V segment lost 7 bases and the J segment 7 bases; nucleotides outside the gene matches: 7. The CDR3 spans 14 residues. Germline loops: CDR1 SNHLY, CDR2 FYNNEI. CDR3 bases: TGTGCCAGCAACGAGCGCGGGAGGGGCGGGGAGCTGTTTTTT. Translation gives CASNERGRGGELFF.

V is TRBV10-3 and J is TRBJ2-1, with TRBD1 identical over 10 bases. The ends lost 8 bases at V and 6 bases at J; junction bases unmatched: 19. This CDR3 comprises 18 residues. CDR1 is ENHRY and CDR2 is SYGVKD in the germline V gene. CDR3 coding DNA: TGTGCCATCGGGGAGGACAGGGGGTTATTTTTAGGCCCCAATGAGCAGTTCTTC. Translated: CAIGEDRGLFLGPNEQFF.

This clone was detected ten times or more. The DNA for the CDR3 is TGCGCCAGCAGCCAACCCGGACAGGGTGGATCCTACGAGCAGTACTTC. It yields the protein CASSQPGQGGSYEQYF. The rearrangement links TRBV4-1 to TRBJ2-7; 8 bases match TRBD1. CDR3 length equals 16 residues. Germline V gene data show CDR1 as MGHRA and CDR2 as YSYEKL. The V gene end was trimmed by 2 bases and the J gene end by 1 base; junction bases not matched to a gene: 7.

This rearrangement joins TRBV28 to TRBJ1-5, with a weak D call TRBD1 (5 bases). This CDR3 has 14 amino acids. Germline CDR1 MDHEN, CDR2 SYDVKM. Trimming shortened V by 6 bases and J by 2 bases, and 11 bases separated the two germline ends. In DNA, the CDR3 is TGTGCCAGCAGCCCCTTGGGGGGCAATCAGCCCCAGCATTTT. This codes for CASSPLGGNQPQHF.

In this sample, this clone turned up a few times. The chain recombines TRBV5-1 with TRBJ1-3, with D perhaps TRBD1 (6 bases). The germline CDR1 and CDR2 sequences are SGHRS and YFSETQ. The CDR3 consists of 15 residues. Trimming stripped 4 bases from V and 4 bases from J, with 15 bases between. In DNA form, the CDR3 reads TGCGCCAGCAGCGGTCGGTCAGGGGCCGGAAACACCATATATTTT. Translating gives CASSGRSGAGNTIYF.

The chain uses TRBV6-1 and TRBJ2-1, with D possibly matching TRBD1 (7 bases). Trimming removed 0 bases from V and 8 bases from J, with 17 bases in between. The V gene's germline CDR1 is MNHNS and CDR2 SASEGT. The CDR3 has 16 residues. The CDR3 DNA sequence: TGTGCCAGCAGTGAAGCATGGGCAGGGGGGCCTGATGAGCAGTTCTTC. Translation gives CASSEAWAGGPDEQFF.

The J gene is TRBJ2-6, the V gene TRBV19; no definite D call. The CDR3 sequence is 12 residues long. CDR1 LNHDA and CDR2 SQIVND come from the germline V gene (reference sequence). The germline V and J ends were trimmed by 5 bases and 4 bases, with 3 bases remaining between them. CDR3 loop: CASSPGANVLTF. The CDR3 coding sequence is TGTGCCAGTAGTCCCGGGGCCAACGTCCTGACTTTC.

Notes on this clone: In the same sample, other DNA sequences code for this CDR3. The genes are TRBV19 and TRBJ1-1, with D possibly TRBD1 on 5 matching bases. Germline assignment: CDR1 LNHDA and CDR2 SQIVND (reference sequence). The CDR3 loop spans 13 amino acids. V gave up 1 base and J gave up 3 bases, with 6 bases separating them. The CDR3 reads CASSIVGDTEAFF. CDR3 nucleotide sequence: TGTGCCAGTAGTATAGTAGGGGACACTGAAGCTTTCTTT.

The chain couples TRBV7-2 to TRBJ1-3, with D perhaps TRBD1 (5 bases). CDR1 is SGHTA and CDR2 is FQGNSA in the germline V gene. The V gene lost 6 bases and the J gene lost 0 bases, with 15 bases spanning the gap. This CDR3 has 16 residues. In DNA, the CDR3 is TGTGCCAGCAGTTTTGTGGCGGGGACCTCTGGAAACACCATATATTTT. Residues: CASSFVAGTSGNTIYF.

This clone was counted a single time. At the DNA level, this CDR3 is encoded by other sequences in the same sample as well. CDR3 region: CASSPDGYSNQPQHF. Here the CDR3 DNA reads TGCGCCAGCAGCCCGGACGGCTATAGCAATCAGCCCCAGCATTTT. This chain uses TRBV5-1 with TRBJ1-5, with unresolved D. Germline V gene data show CDR1 as SGHRS and CDR2 as YFSETQ. V gave up 4 bases and J gave up 0 bases, with 11 bases separating them. The CDR3 consists of 15 residues.

This clone has more than one count but fewer than ten. The chain carries TRBV9 and TRBJ1-3; possibly TRBD1 for D (5 bases). Germline loops: CDR1 SGDLS, CDR2 YYNGEE. V was shortened by 4 bases and J by 2 bases, with 13 bases between the two germline ends. The CDR3 length is 15 residues. This CDR3 reads CASSPRGATGNTIYF. The DNA for the CDR3 is TGTGCCAGCAGCCCGAGAGGGGCAACTGGAAACACCATATATTTT.